Listed below are T cell receptor beta chains from one sample, sequenced in a study of cytomegalovirus exposure and HLA in healthy donors. Measured with immunoSEQ multiplex PCR; TCRdb has only the in-frame clones, and not every one. This table holds roughly 140,000 clones, roughly nine tenths found once. The sequencing sample was made of PBMCs. These receptors were obtained from a woman aged 18-35 years in good health and CMV-seropositive. Both conserved end residues are part of each CDR3. Each record gives: CDR3 DNA, CDR3 protein, D gene, clone size, V gene, J gene. The D gene is left open where the match is weak. Only some rows state a clone size, as once, few, many or a class for expanded clones.

DNA: TGTGCCAGCTCTCAACAGGGGAAACAGCCCCAGCATTTT; CDR3: CASSQQGKQPQHF; D: TRBD1; size: .; V: TRBV18; J: TRBJ1-5
DNA: TGTGCCAGCAGCTTAGGCAGGGGTAGGTCTGGGCAGTTCTTC; CDR3: CASSLGRGRSGQFF; D: .; size: .; V: TRBV5-6; J: TRBJ2-1
DNA: TGTGCCAGCAGCATAACCGGACTAGCGGGAGAGGCTGAGCAGTTCTTC; CDR3: CASSITGLAGEAEQFF; D: TRBD2; size: .; V: TRBV5-7; J: TRBJ2-1
DNA: TGTGCCAGCAGCAATACTTTAGCGGGGATGAGCTACAATGAGCAGTTCTTC; CDR3: CASSNTLAGMSYNEQFF; D: TRBD2; size: once; V: TRBV13; J: TRBJ2-1
DNA: TGTGCCAGCAGTACCCGGACAGGGGCTGGAAACACCATATATTTT; CDR3: CASSTRTGAGNTIYF; D: TRBD1; size: .; V: TRBV27; J: TRBJ1-3
DNA: TGCAGCGTTGAGGGCAAGAACACCGGGGAGCTGTTTTTT; CDR3: CSVEGKNTGELFF; D: .; size: .; V: TRBV29-1; J: TRBJ2-2
DNA: TGTGCCAGCAAACCGGGGGGCCCAGATACGCAGTATTTT; CDR3: CASKPGGPDTQYF; D: .; size: .; V: TRBV28; J: TRBJ2-3
DNA: TGTGCCAGCTCACCCCCGAGCGGGAACTACAATGAGCAGTTCTTC; CDR3: CASSPPSGNYNEQFF; D: TRBD2; size: .; V: TRBV18; J: TRBJ2-1
DNA: TGTGCCTGCCTAACAGGGGATCAGCCCCAGCATTTT; CDR3: CACLTGDQPQHF; D: TRBD1; size: .; V: TRBV6-1; J: TRBJ1-5
DNA: TGTGCCAGTAGTAGCACATACAGGACTAGCGGGAGATGGGAGACCCAGTACTTC; CDR3: CASSSTYRTSGRWETQYF; D: TRBD2; size: once; V: TRBV19; J: TRBJ2-5
DNA: TGTGCCAGCAGACACTTACGCCGGGACAATAATGAAAAACTGTTTTTT; CDR3: CASRHLRRDNNEKLFF; D: .; size: .; V: TRBV28; J: TRBJ1-4
DNA: TGTGCCAGCAGCTTAGGAGTGGGCGGGAGGGCCTCCTACGAGCAGTACTTC; CDR3: CASSLGVGGRASYEQYF; D: TRBD2; size: .; V: TRBV7-9; J: TRBJ2-7
DNA: TGTGCCTCGGGGACAGGGAGTAGGAACACTGAAGCTTTCTTT; CDR3: CASGTGSRNTEAFF; D: TRBD1; size: .; V: TRBV30; J: TRBJ1-1
DNA: TGCGCCAGCAGCCCCCGGACTGCGAACACCGGGGAGCTGTTTTTT; CDR3: CASSPRTANTGELFF; D: .; size: .; V: TRBV5-1; J: TRBJ2-2
DNA: TGTGCCAGCAGTTATGGACAGGGGATCTACGAGCAGTACTTC; CDR3: CASSYGQGIYEQYF; D: TRBD1; size: once; V: TRBV6-6; J: TRBJ2-7
DNA: TGTGCCAGCAGTTACTCAGGGGGCTCTCAGCCCCAGCATTTT; CDR3: CASSYSGGSQPQHF; D: TRBD1; size: .; V: TRBV6-5; J: TRBJ1-5